This is a list of T cell receptor beta chains from one sample in a study of CXCR3-negative and CXCR3-positive naive CD8 T cells. TCRdb re-called the 5' RACE reads and shows each CDR3 protein once, DNA omitted. The listing contains over 100,000 distinct CDR3 sequences. Sample: naive CXCR3- CD8+ T cells from blood. The receptors originated from a human donor in good health. Some clones in this sample may be carry-over from other donors' samples. Each CDR3 is given with its conserved first and last residue.

V gene,J gene,CDR3 protein
TRBV10-1,TRBJ2-1,CASSMTGSITGWYEQFF
TRBV29-1,TRBJ2-2,CSVEKKNTGELFF
TRBV5-5,TRBJ1-1,CASSLVDGGGTEAFF
TRBV14,TRBJ2-7,CASSGGFRNEQYF
TRBV27,TRBJ2-7,CASSSGPHEQYF
TRBV20-1,TRBJ2-3,CSARDDVRESTDTQYF
TRBV10-3,TRBJ1-5,CAISDPGVTNQPQHF
TRBV7-9,TRBJ2-5,CASSLVATSETQYF
TRBV6-5,TRBJ2-1,CASSYSRDEQFF
TRBV2,TRBJ2-1,CASIGAGSLYNEQFF
TRBV4-1,TRBJ2-7,CASSQGQSSYEQYF
TRBV12-3/TRBV12-4,TRBJ1-1,CASSFALQGVALEAFF
TRBV29-1,TRBJ2-1,CSVETSGVYNEQFF
TRBV28,TRBJ1-2,CASSSEDRGLNYGYTF
TRBV29-1,TRBJ2-5,CSVGAWYQETQYF
TRBV6-5,TRBJ2-2,CASSYVSLGEGDTGELFF
TRBV20-1,TRBJ2-5,CSAKGILAGALGETQYF
TRBV4-1,TRBJ1-1,CASSQVTGLGTEAFF
TRBV12-3/TRBV12-4,TRBJ1-1,CASSWGGTEAFF
TRBV28,TRBJ1-2,CASSYLQGEPYGYTF
TRBV6-5,TRBJ2-7,CASSYRTGSSYEQYF
TRBV7-3,TRBJ2-3,CASSEVAGGTDTQYF
TRBV10-3,TRBJ2-7,CAISGGVPYEQYF
TRBV7-9,TRBJ2-7,CASSSGGQAYEQYF
TRBV10-3,TRBJ1-1,CAISESRQGGTEAFF
TRBV21-1,TRBJ1-6,CASIGPPASDRGASPLHF
TRBV6-2/TRBV6-3,TRBJ2-7,CASRGQGIEQYF
TRBV7-9,TRBJ2-3,CASSLISGDNF
TRBV7-9,TRBJ2-3,CASSLGGRSDTQYF
TRBV2,TRBJ2-1,CASREPTRSSYNEQFF
TRBV18,TRBJ1-2,CASSPKTRRHDGYTF
TRBV11-3,TRBJ2-7,CASSPDLLAGEFGEQYF
TRBV28,TRBJ1-4,CASSLREVYNEKLFF
TRBV2,TRBJ2-1,CASSPPKWLGPYTYNEQFF
TRBV6-5,TRBJ2-1,CASSTDRLNEQFF
TRBV4-1,TRBJ2-1,CPSSQAQGHEQFF
TRBV11-3,TRBJ2-3,CASSSSLTDTQYF
TRBV7-7,TRBJ2-5,CASSLGTRDREETQYF
TRBV12-3/TRBV12-4,TRBJ2-1,CASSLVAGGLDEQFF
TRBV4-2,TRBJ2-1,CASSQEAFNEEFF
TRBV28,TRBJ2-1,CASSWGLAGSSYNEQFF
TRBV9,TRBJ1-1,CASSEILRNTEAFF
TRBV4-1,TRBJ2-5,CASSQFPGQGEETQYF
TRBV6-1,TRBJ2-1,CASRTVLAGGPREQFF
TRBV11-3,TRBJ2-1,CASSLRTGSSYNEQFF
TRBV2,TRBJ2-5,CASRLVARETQYF
TRBV2,TRBJ2-7,CASSLTEDLREQYF
TRBV28,TRBJ2-2,CASSFPRGGTAGELFF
TRBV29-1,TRBJ2-7,CSVEGSQGQYEQYF
TRBV7-8,TRBJ2-1,CASSLGRSRSPYNEQFF
TRBV5-1,TRBJ2-7,CASSPARTSGRGPYEQYF